A selection of T cell receptor beta chains follows, all from one sample in a study of cytomegalovirus exposure and HLA in healthy donors. The data were produced by immunoSEQ multiplex PCR, yet TCRdb's version contains in-frame clones alone and is incomplete. The sample carries some 140,000 clones, approximately 80% recorded once. The specimen was PBMCs. Source of these receptors: a man aged 35-49 years in good health and CMV-seronegative. CDR3s include the opening cysteine and the closing phenylalanine or tryptophan. The D gene is left open where the match is weak. Part of the rows lack a size; the others show once, few, many or a class for expanded clones.

v_call	d_call	clone_size	j_call	cdr3_aa	cdr3_nt
TRBV6-1	NA	NA	TRBJ1-1	CASSAGWDTEAFF	TGTGCCAGCAGTGCAGGGTGGGACACTGAAGCTTTCTTT
TRBV4-1	NA	NA	TRBJ1-6	CASSLYNNSPLHF	TGCGCCAGCAGCCTTTATAATAATTCACCCCTCCACTTT
TRBV7-3	TRBD1	NA	TRBJ2-3	CASSLAGGFADTQYF	TGTGCCAGCAGCTTAGCAGGGGGCTTCGCAGATACGCAGTATTTT
TRBV4-3	TRBD1	NA	TRBJ1-1	CASRGRTGPEAFF	TGCGCCAGCCGGGGGCGGACAGGGCCCGAAGCTTTCTTT
TRBV7-8	NA	NA	TRBJ2-2	CASSPTGRGTGELFF	TGTGCCAGCAGCCCGACCGGGCGGGGCACCGGGGAGCTGTTTTTT
TRBV19	TRBD1	NA	TRBJ1-5	CASTGTGGLNQPQHF	TGTGCCAGTACAGGGACAGGGGGCCTCAATCAGCCCCAGCATTTT
TRBV7-9	NA	NA	TRBJ2-5	CASSWGVQETQYF	TGTGCCAGCAGCTGGGGGGTCCAAGAGACCCAGTACTTC
TRBV27	TRBD2	NA	TRBJ2-5	CASGGLAVQETQYF	TGTGCCAGCGGGGGACTAGCGGTACAAGAGACCCAGTACTTC
TRBV30	NA	NA	TRBJ2-3	CAWRVQMNTDTQYF	TGTGCCTGGAGGGTTCAGATGAACACAGATACGCAGTATTTT
TRBV7-9	TRBD2	NA	TRBJ2-7	CASRGQAGGHEQYF	TGTGCCAGCAGAGGCCAAGCGGGGGGGCACGAGCAGTACTTC
TRBV5-8	NA	NA	TRBJ1-5	CASSLGWLQDQPQHF	TGTGCCAGCAGCTTGGGTTGGTTACAGGATCAGCCCCAGCATTTT
TRBV28	TRBD1	NA	TRBJ2-7	CASSPSGQGQDEQYF	TGTGCCAGCAGTCCATCGGGACAGGGTCAGGACGAGCAGTACTTC
TRBV11-3	TRBD1	NA	TRBJ2-7	CASSPSRDRAYEQYF	TGTGCCAGCAGCCCATCCCGGGACAGAGCTTACGAGCAGTACTTC
TRBV25-1	TRBD1	NA	TRBJ1-1	CATAAPGQGRSEAFF	TGTGCCACAGCAGCCCCGGGACAGGGACGTTCTGAAGCTTTCTTT
TRBV2	NA	NA	TRBJ2-7	CATSRDGEQYF	TGTGCCACCTCGCGGGATGGCGAGCAGTACTTC
TRBV19	TRBD1	NA	TRBJ2-2	CASKFTGGTGELFF	TGTGCCAGTAAATTTACAGGGGGTACCGGGGAGCTGTTTTTT
TRBV2	NA	NA	TRBJ2-7	CASNEGGGYEQYF	TGTGCCAGCAATGAGGGAGGAGGCTACGAGCAGTACTTC
TRBV7-6	TRBD2	NA	TRBJ2-7	CASSLVSRGGEQYF	TGTGCCAGCAGCTTAGTCTCCCGGGGAGGGGAGCAGTACTTC
TRBV7-2	NA	NA	TRBJ2-2	CASSLGAVDGELFF	TGTGCCAGCAGCTTAGGGGCAGTTGACGGGGAGCTGTTTTTT
TRBV4-2	TRBD1	NA	TRBJ2-3	CASGEVGQGTTDTQYF	TGTGCCAGCGGGGAGGTGGGACAGGGGACCACAGATACGCAGTATTTT
TRBV7-2	NA	NA	TRBJ2-3	CASSLYQGTQYF	TGTGCCAGCAGCTTATACCAGGGCACGCAGTATTTT
TRBV19	TRBD1	NA	TRBJ2-2	CASSAGTGYRELFF	TGTGCCAGTAGTGCCGGGACAGGGTACAGGGAGCTGTTTTTT
TRBV19	TRBD1	once	TRBJ2-1	CASSIEAGGYNEQFF	TGTGCCAGTAGTATAGAGGCAGGGGGATACAATGAGCAGTTCTTC
TRBV5-1	NA	NA	TRBJ1-1	CASSLAGQTNTEAFF	TGCGCCAGCAGCTTGGCGGGACAAACGAACACTGAAGCTTTCTTT
TRBV6-5	NA	NA	TRBJ1-6	CASSTGFSYNSPLHF	TGTGCCAGCAGTACAGGTTTTTCCTATAATTCACCCCTCCACTTT
TRBV7-2	TRBD1	once	TRBJ1-6	CASSAGGGGGEDSPLHF	TGTGCCAGCAGCGCCGGGGGTGGAGGGGGCGAAGATTCACCCCTCCACTTT
TRBV29-1	NA	NA	TRBJ2-7	CSVAGNEQYF	TGCAGCGTCGCCGGGAACGAGCAGTACTTC